This is a list of T cell receptor beta chains from one sample in a study of cytomegalovirus exposure and HLA in healthy donors. Sequenced by immunoSEQ multiplex PCR; TCRdb stores in-frame clones only, minus some. The table has 150,000 to 200,000 clones, approximately 80% seen once; the top ten hold about 2%. The sequenced sample was PBMCs. The receptors come from a man under 40 in good health and CMV-seropositive. The conserved cysteine and the conserved F or W are not part of the CDR3 here. Fields, in order: J gene, CDR3 length, D gene, V gene, CDR3 protein. The D gene is left open where the match is weak.

j_gene: TRBJ2-3
len: 15
d_gene: .
v_gene: TRBV9
CDR3aa: ASSVEGDPPHADTQY

j_gene: TRBJ2-3
len: 14
d_gene: .
v_gene: TRBV9
CDR3aa: ASSVEGAGLTDTQY

j_gene: TRBJ2-2
len: 15
d_gene: .
v_gene: TRBV11-2
CDR3aa: ASTIRWASDYTGELF

j_gene: TRBJ2-7
len: 14
d_gene: TRBD1
v_gene: TRBV5-1
CDR3aa: ASSPREGGGPYEQY

j_gene: TRBJ2-1
len: 14
d_gene: TRBD2
v_gene: TRBV11-2
CDR3aa: ASSTSGSGEYNEQF

j_gene: TRBJ2-7
len: 12
d_gene: .
v_gene: TRBV19
CDR3aa: ASSLTVISYEQY

j_gene: TRBJ1-6
len: 12
d_gene: .
v_gene: TRBV19
CDR3aa: ASSISTGNSPLH

j_gene: TRBJ2-5
len: 12
d_gene: TRBD1
v_gene: TRBV7-9
CDR3aa: ASSPSTGGETQY

j_gene: TRBJ2-1
len: 11
d_gene: TRBD2
v_gene: TRBV6-1
CDR3aa: ATTTSGRNEQF

j_gene: TRBJ2-7
len: 13
d_gene: TRBD2
v_gene: TRBV10-2
CDR3aa: ASSQLAGGIYEQY

j_gene: TRBJ1-2
len: 13
d_gene: TRBD1
v_gene: TRBV7-2
CDR3aa: ASSPRQGFDYGYT

j_gene: TRBJ1-2
len: 12
d_gene: TRBD1
v_gene: TRBV7-2
CDR3aa: ASSDYRGAYGYT

j_gene: TRBJ1-6
len: 10
d_gene: .
v_gene: TRBV4-3
CDR3aa: ASSISNSPLH

j_gene: TRBJ1-6
len: 13
d_gene: .
v_gene: TRBV5-1
CDR3aa: ASSPEGGYNSPLH

j_gene: TRBJ2-5
len: 11
d_gene: .
v_gene: TRBV2
CDR3aa: ASSTGTGETQY